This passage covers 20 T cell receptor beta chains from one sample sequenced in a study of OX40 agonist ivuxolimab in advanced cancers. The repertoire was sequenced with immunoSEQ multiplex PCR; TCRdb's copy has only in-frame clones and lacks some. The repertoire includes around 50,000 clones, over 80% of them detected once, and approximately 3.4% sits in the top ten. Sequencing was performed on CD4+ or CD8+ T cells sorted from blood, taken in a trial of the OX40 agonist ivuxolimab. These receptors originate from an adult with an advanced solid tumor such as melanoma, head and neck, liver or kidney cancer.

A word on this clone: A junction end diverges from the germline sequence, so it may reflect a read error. CDR3 DNA: TGTGCCAGCAGCTTAGAGTGGTGGGACCAGCAGTGCTTC. Translation: CASSLEWWDQQCF. The gene calls are TRBV7-2 and TRBJ2-7, with D tentatively TRBD1 or TRBD2 (5 bases each). The length of the CDR3 is 13 residues. CDR1 and CDR2 (germline): SGHTA, FQGNSA.

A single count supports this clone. CDR3 amino acids: CASSLWSGGQPQHF. CDR3 nucleotide sequence: TGTGCCAGCAGTTTATGGAGTGGGGGTCAGCCCCAGCATTTT. The gene calls are TRBV27 and TRBJ1-5; D may be TRBD1 (5 bases). V dropped 1 base and J dropped 6 bases, with 10 bases sitting between them. The germline CDR1 and CDR2 sequences are MNHEY and SMNVEV (reference sequence). CDR3 length: 14 amino acids.

The CDR3: CASSLRLAGSYNEQFF. CDR3 nucleotides: TGTGCCAGTAGTCTCCGACTAGCGGGAAGTTACAATGAGCAGTTCTTC. The V and J genes are TRBV19 and TRBJ2-1, with 11 nucleotides matching TRBD2. The CDR3 spans 16 residues. Germline loops: CDR1 LNHDA, CDR2 SQIVND (reference sequence). V lost 5 bases, J lost 4 bases, and 7 bases stayed unmatched.

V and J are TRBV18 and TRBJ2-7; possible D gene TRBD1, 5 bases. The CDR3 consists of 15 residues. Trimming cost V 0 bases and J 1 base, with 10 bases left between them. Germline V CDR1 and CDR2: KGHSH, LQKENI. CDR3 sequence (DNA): TGTGCCAGCTCACCACCTGCAGGGCGGTCCTACGAGCAGTACTTC. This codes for CASSPPAGRSYEQYF.

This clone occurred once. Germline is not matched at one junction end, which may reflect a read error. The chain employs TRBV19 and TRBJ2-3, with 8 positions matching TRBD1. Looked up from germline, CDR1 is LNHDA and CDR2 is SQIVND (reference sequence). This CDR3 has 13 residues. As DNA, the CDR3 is TGTGCCAGTAGTCTGGACAGGGAGAATACGCGGTATTTT. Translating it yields CASSLDRENTRYF.

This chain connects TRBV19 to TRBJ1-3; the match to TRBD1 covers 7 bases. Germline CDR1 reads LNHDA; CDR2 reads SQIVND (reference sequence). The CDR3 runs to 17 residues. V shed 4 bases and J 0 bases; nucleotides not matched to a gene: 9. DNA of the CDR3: TGTGCCAGTAGTACTGGGACAGCAAAGATCTCTGGAAACACCATATATTTT. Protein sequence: CASSTGTAKISGNTIYF.

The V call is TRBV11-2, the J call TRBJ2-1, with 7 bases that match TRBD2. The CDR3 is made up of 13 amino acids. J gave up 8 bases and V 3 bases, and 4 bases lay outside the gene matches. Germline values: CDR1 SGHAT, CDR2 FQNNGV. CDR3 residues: CASSFAGVDEQFF. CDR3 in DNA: TGTGCCAGCAGCTTTGCGGGAGTCGATGAGCAGTTCTTC.

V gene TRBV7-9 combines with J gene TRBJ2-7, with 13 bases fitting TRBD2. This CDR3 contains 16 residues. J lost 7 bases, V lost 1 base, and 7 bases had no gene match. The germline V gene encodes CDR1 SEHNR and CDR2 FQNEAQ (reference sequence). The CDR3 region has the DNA TGTGCCAGCAGCTTAGGTGGACTAGCGGGAGTTGGTGAGCAGTACTTC. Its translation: CASSLGGLAGVGEQYF.

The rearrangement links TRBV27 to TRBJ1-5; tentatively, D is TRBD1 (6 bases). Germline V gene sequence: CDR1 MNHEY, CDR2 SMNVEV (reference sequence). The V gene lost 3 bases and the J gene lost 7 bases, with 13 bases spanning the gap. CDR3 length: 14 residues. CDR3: CASSFLGADQPQHF. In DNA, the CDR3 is TGTGCCAGCAGTTTTCTGGGGGCCGACCAGCCCCAGCATTTT.

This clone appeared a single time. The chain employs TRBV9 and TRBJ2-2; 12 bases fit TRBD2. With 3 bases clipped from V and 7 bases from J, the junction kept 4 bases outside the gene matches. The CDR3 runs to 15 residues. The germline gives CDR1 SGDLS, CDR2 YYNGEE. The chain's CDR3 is CASSAGLAGFGELFF. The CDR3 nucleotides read TGTGCCAGCAGCGCCGGACTAGCGGGATTCGGGGAGCTGTTTTTT.

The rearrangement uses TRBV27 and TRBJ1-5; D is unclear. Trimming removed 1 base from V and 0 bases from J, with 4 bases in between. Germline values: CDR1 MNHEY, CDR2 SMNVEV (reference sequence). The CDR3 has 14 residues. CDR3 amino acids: CASSLWGSNQPQHF. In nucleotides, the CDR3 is TGTGCCAGCAGTTTATGGGGTAGCAATCAGCCCCAGCATTTT.

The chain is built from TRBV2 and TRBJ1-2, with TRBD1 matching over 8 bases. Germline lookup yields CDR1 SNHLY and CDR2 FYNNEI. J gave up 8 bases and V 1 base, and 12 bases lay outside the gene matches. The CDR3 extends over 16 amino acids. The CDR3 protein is CASSEGFPRQGIGYTF. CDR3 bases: TGTGCCAGCAGTGAAGGGTTCCCCAGACAGGGGATCGGCTACACCTTC.

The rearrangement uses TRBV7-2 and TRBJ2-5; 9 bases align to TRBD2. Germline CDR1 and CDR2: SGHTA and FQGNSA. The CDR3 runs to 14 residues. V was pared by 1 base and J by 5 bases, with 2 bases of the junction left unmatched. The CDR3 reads CASSLVAGVETQYF. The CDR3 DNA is TGTGCCAGCAGCTTAGTAGCGGGAGTGGAGACCCAGTACTTC.

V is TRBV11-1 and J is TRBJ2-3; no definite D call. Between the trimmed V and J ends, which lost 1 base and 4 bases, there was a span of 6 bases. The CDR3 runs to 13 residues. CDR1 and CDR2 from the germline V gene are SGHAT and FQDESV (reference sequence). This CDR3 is CASSLEPPDTQYF. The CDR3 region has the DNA TGTGCCAGCAGCTTAGAACCCCCAGATACGCAGTATTTT.

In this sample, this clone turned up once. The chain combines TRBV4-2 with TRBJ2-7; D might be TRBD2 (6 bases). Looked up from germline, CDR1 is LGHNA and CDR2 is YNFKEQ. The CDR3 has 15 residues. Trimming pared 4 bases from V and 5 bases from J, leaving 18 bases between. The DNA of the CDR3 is TGTGCCAGCAGCCCCCTTTATGGAGGGAGTAACGAGCAGTACTTC. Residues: CASSPLYGGSNEQYF.

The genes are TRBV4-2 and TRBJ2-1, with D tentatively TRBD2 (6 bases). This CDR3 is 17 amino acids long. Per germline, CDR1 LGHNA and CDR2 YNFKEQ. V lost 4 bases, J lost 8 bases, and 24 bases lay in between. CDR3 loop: CASSPSAGSAYIHEQFF. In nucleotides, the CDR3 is TGTGCCAGCAGCCCCTCCGCCGGGAGCGCCTACATCCATGAGCAGTTCTTC.

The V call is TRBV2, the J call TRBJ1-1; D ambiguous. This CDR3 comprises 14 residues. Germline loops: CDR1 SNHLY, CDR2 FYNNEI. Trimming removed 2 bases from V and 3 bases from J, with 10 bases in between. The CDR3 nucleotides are TGTGCCAGCAGTGAATTGAATACGGACACTGAAGCTTTCTTT. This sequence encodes CASSELNTDTEAFF.

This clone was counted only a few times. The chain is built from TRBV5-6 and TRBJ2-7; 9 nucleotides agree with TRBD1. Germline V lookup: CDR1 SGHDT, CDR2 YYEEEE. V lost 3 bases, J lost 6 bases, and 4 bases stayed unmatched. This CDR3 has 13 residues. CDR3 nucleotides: TGTGCCAGCAGCTGGACAGGGGTGGGCGAGCAGTACTTC. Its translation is CASSWTGVGEQYF.

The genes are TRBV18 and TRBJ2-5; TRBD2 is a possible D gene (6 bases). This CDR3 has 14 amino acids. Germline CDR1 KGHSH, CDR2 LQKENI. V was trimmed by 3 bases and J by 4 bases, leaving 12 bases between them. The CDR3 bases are TGTGCCAGCTCACCCAGCGGGTTGCGAGAGACCCAGTACTTC. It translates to CASSPSGLRETQYF.

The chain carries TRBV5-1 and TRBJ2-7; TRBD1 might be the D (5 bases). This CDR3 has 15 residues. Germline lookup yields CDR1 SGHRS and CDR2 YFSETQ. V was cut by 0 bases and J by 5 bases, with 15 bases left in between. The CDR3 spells CASSLAGQGWDEQYF. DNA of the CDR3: TGCGCCAGCAGCTTGGCTGGGCAGGGTTGGGACGAGCAGTACTTC.